This TCR beta chain was recorded in a study of T cells in Graves' hyperthyroidism and ophthalmopathy. Study background: Peripheral blood was drawn at first diagnosis, prior to all treatment.

In this sample, this clonotype turned up many times. No antigen is known for it. Study outcomes and limitations: Within blood appeared most thyroid clonotypes that had expanded above 0.001.

It was RNA transcripts that yielded the amplified TCR beta CDR3 regions. TCR CDR3 underwent first-round RT-PCR with the HTBI primer set. MiXCR was run by TCRdb on the multiplex PCR reads, yielding one entry per CDR3 protein. The sample shows hundreds of thousands of distinct CDR3 sequences, about 14% of them seen only once. The germline V gene encodes CDR1 GTSNPN and CDR2 SVGIG (reference sequence). The CDR3 runs 14 residues. The trim removed 3 bases at V and 6 bases at J, leaving 7 bases unmatched. Used for diagnoses were clinical symptoms, serum thyroxine and TRAb, thyroid ultrasound and orbital computed tomography.

The chain joins TRBV30 to TRBJ1-5, with 8 bases lining up with TRBD1. Sequenced: blood. The TCR comes from a woman in her 50s with Graves' ophthalmopathy. The CDR3 DNA reads TGTGCCTGGAGCGACAGGGGATGGGGTCAGCCCCAGCATTTT. Its translation is CAWSDRGWGQPQHF.